These 30 T cell receptor beta chains were sequenced from one sample in a study of beta chain features in type 1 diabetes. Study observations and caveats: TCRB CDR3s from Type 1 diabetes patients were moderately but significantly shorter in all four CD4+ subsets.

Antigens of these TCRs are unknown. TCRB transcripts that were expressed got sequenced, as all of the isolated RNA had been reverse transcribed. Clones were read by immunoSEQ multiplex PCR, and TCRdb kept only the in-frame ones, dropping some. The sample includes hundreds of thousands of clones, roughly 13% of them seen just once. The sequenced material came from naive CD4+ T cells from blood. The receptors here all came from a man between 18 and 35 years old with type 1 diabetes.

This clone was counted between two and nine times. The V call is TRBV4-1, the J call TRBJ1-1, with a weak D call TRBD1 (5 bases). The CDR3 extends over 16 amino acids. Germline lookup yields CDR1 MGHRA and CDR2 YSYEKL. Trimming stripped 0 bases from V and 6 bases from J, with 17 bases between. The CDR3 reads CASSQDNPREAAEAFF. The CDR3 bases are TGCGCCAGCAGCCAAGATAATCCCAGGGAAGCGGCTGAAGCTTTCTTT.

This clone came up a few times. The chain uses TRBV20-1 and TRBJ2-5; D perhaps matches TRBD1 (5 bases). Trimming took 1 base from V and 6 from J, leaving 6 bases between them. This CDR3 is built from 11 residues. CDR1 is DFQATT, CDR2 SNEGSKA, per germline (reference sequence). The CDR3 DNA sequence: TGCAGTGCTAGAGGGGGCCAGACCCAGTACTTC. This codes for CSARGGQTQYF.

This clone has only a few counts. The chain carries TRBV19 and TRBJ2-2; unclear D gene. This CDR3 has 14 amino acids. The germline gives CDR1 LNHDA, CDR2 SQIVND (reference sequence). The V end was cut by 1 base, the J end by 3 bases, with 6 bases between. CDR3 nucleotides: TGTGCCAGTAGTATAGTACGCTACACCGGGGAGCTGTTTTTT. Translation: CASSIVRYTGELFF. The variable domain in full, completed from reference TRBV19 and TRBJ2-2, reads DGGITQSPKYLFRKEGQNVTLSCEQNLNHDAMYWYRQDPGQGLRLIYYSQIVNDFQKGDIAEGYSVSREKKESFPLTVTSAQKNPTAFYLCASSIVRYTGELFFGEGSRLTVL.

This clone was seen a few times. J is TRBJ1-3 and V is TRBV30, with no clear D. The germline V gene encodes CDR1 GTSNPN and CDR2 SVGIG (reference sequence). This CDR3 spans 14 amino acids. The V gene lost 1 base and the J gene lost 0 bases, with 7 bases spanning the gap. The CDR3 region has the DNA TGTGCCTGGAGTGCGGGTACCTCTGGAAACACCATATATTTT. Translation gives CAWSAGTSGNTIYF.

In this sample, this clone turned up a few times. The genes are TRBV2 and TRBJ2-5, with D possibly TRBD2 on 6 matching bases. V dropped 4 bases and J dropped 2 bases, with 11 bases sitting between them. Per germline, CDR1 SNHLY and CDR2 FYNNEI. This CDR3 is 14 amino acids long. In nucleotides, the CDR3 is TGTGCCAGCAGTGGTCGGAGGGCGCAAGAGACCCAGTACTTC. This sequence encodes CASSGRRAQETQYF.

The gene calls are TRBV11-2 and TRBJ2-2; possibly TRBD1 or TRBD2 for D (5 bases each). Germline CDR1 reads SGHAT; CDR2 reads FQNNGV. The CDR3 sequence is 18 residues long. V was cut by 4 bases and J by 4 bases, with 22 bases left in between. CDR3 DNA: TGTGCCAGCAGCTCACGTTGGGACCGGCGGCGGTCCACCGGGGAGCTGTTTTTT. The encoded protein is CASSSRWDRRRSTGELFF. Full variable domain (missing parts from reference TRBV11-2 and TRBJ2-2): EAGVAQSPRYKIIEKRQSVAFWCNPISGHATLYWYQQILGQGPKLLIQFQNNGVVDDSQLPKDRFSAERLKGVDSTLKIQPAKLEDSAVYLCASSSRWDRRRSTGELFFGEGSRLTVL.

J is TRBJ1-5 and V is TRBV27; a weak D match, TRBD1 (5 bases). Trimming pared 4 bases from V and 2 bases from J, leaving 12 bases between. Germline CDR1 reads MNHEY; CDR2 reads SMNVEV (reference sequence). The CDR3 is 15 amino acids. The CDR3 loop is CASSYQGIGNQPQHF. The DNA of the CDR3 is TGTGCCAGCAGTTATCAGGGTATAGGCAATCAGCCCCAGCATTTT.

This clone was recorded a few times. The CDR3 loop is CASSTPAYGYTF. In DNA, the CDR3 is TGTGCCAGCAGTACTCCTGCGTATGGCTACACCTTC. The J gene is TRBJ1-2, the V gene TRBV28; no clear D gene. V was pared by 5 bases and J by 5 bases, with 9 bases between. In germline, CDR1 is MDHEN, CDR2 SYDVKM. This CDR3 region has 12 residues.

The rearrangement uses TRBV25-1 and TRBJ2-5, with D hard to call. Trimming shortened V by 4 bases and J by 3 bases, and 12 bases separated the two germline ends. The CDR3 has 14 amino acids. In germline, CDR1 is MGHDK, CDR2 SYGVNS. The CDR3 region has the DNA TGTGCCAGCAGTGGTGGGCTGTGGAAAGAGACCCAGTACTTC. This codes for CASSGGLWKETQYF.

This clone was picked up a small number of times. The rearrangement joins TRBV7-2 to TRBJ1-5, with no clear D. The germline gives CDR1 SGHTA, CDR2 FQGNSA. Trimming left V 1 base short and J 2 bases short, with 6 bases between. The CDR3 consists of 14 residues. CDR3 amino acids: CASSLVSGNQPQHF. The CDR3 nucleotides are TGTGCCAGCAGCTTAGTGAGCGGCAATCAGCCCCAGCATTTT.

CDR3 nucleotides: TGTGCCTGGAGTGTACTGAGCGGGCTGAGCTCCTACAATGAGCAGTTCTTC. This translates into CAWSVLSGLSSYNEQFF. The chain uses TRBV30 and TRBJ2-1; D possibly corresponds to TRBD2 (6 bases). Trimming removed 0 bases at V and 0 bases at J, with 15 bases between. The germline V gene encodes CDR1 GTSNPN and CDR2 SVGIG (reference sequence). The CDR3 length is 17 residues.

A few counts support this clone. V and J are TRBV10-3 and TRBJ1-1, with TRBD1 identical over 7 bases. Per the germline V gene, CDR1 is ENHRY and CDR2 is SYGVKD. The CDR3 totals 13 residues. Trimming took 11 bases from V and 8 from J; bases not matched to a gene: 14. CDR3 protein: CAHQGGGGGEAFF. The CDR3 DNA is TGTGCCCATCAGGGAGGAGGGGGCGGAGAAGCTTTCTTT.

This sequence joins TRBV29-1 and TRBJ2-1; TRBD2 matches at 10 bases. CDR3 length: 22 residues. J gave up 6 bases and V 6 bases, and 32 bases lay outside the gene matches. CDR1 is SQVTM, CDR2 ANQGSEA, per germline. CDR3 DNA: TGCAGCGTCAATCCTACTAGCGGGATCGCCCACGACTACCGGTATATCTTCAATGAGCAGTTCTTC. This translates into CSVNPTSGIAHDYRYIFNEQFF.

The chain links TRBV30 to TRBJ2-7; D is perhaps TRBD1 or TRBD2 (5 bases each). Trimming shortened V by 0 bases and J by 3 bases, and 12 bases separated the two germline ends. The CDR3 consists of 14 residues. In germline, CDR1 is GTSNPN, CDR2 SVGIG (reference sequence). Here the CDR3 reads CAWSVNWGIYEQYF. Here the CDR3 DNA reads TGTGCCTGGAGTGTAAATTGGGGGATCTACGAGCAGTACTTC.

The chain joins TRBV2 to TRBJ2-3; TRBD2 matches 14 bases. Germline V gives CDR1 SNHLY, CDR2 FYNNEI. This CDR3 has 18 amino acids. V lost 1 base, J lost 7 bases, and 10 bases stayed unmatched. CDR3 DNA sequence: TGTGCCAGCAGTGAAGGCAGAGCCGGGACTAGCGGGAGATATACGCAGTATTTT. It codes for CASSEGRAGTSGRYTQYF.

This clone was seen more than once but under ten times. The chain's CDR3 is CASSIRPDEQFF. CDR3 nucleotide sequence: TGTGCCAGTAGTATCAGACCGGACGAGCAGTTCTTC. The gene calls are TRBV19 and TRBJ2-1, with D hard to call. CDR3 length: 12 residues. CDR1 and CDR2 from the germline V gene are LNHDA and SQIVND (reference sequence). Trimming shortened V by 3 bases and J by 10 bases, and 10 bases separated the two germline ends.

This clone has just a few counts. The CDR3 bases are TGTGCCAGCAGCCACGGTGGGGGAAACGGGGAGCTGTTTTTT. This translates into CASSHGGGNGELFF. The chain couples TRBV6-6 to TRBJ2-2; TRBD1 or TRBD2 may be the D gene (5 bases each). The CDR3 length is 14 residues. CDR1 and CDR2 (germline): MNHNY, SVGAGI (reference sequence). The V end was cut by 6 bases, the J end by 7 bases, with 15 bases between.

This clone has only a few counts. The chain recombines TRBV29-1 with TRBJ1-2; a possible D gene is TRBD1 (6 bases). V was pared by 6 bases and J by 2 bases, with 16 bases between. Germline CDR1 and CDR2: SQVTM and ANQGSEA. This CDR3 contains 14 residues. CDR3 protein: CSVGGGQFNYGYTF. In nucleotides, the CDR3 is TGCAGCGTGGGGGGCGGGCAGTTCAACTATGGCTACACCTTC. The whole variable domain, remainder taken from reference TRBV29-1 and TRBJ1-2, is SAVISQKPSRDICQRGTSLTIQCQVDSQVTMMFWYRQQPGQSLTLIATANQGSEATYESGFVIDKFPISRPNLTFSTLTVSNMSPEDSSIYLCSVGGGQFNYGYTFGSGTRLTVV.

This clone came up a few times. This chain uses TRBV6-6 with TRBJ1-2; no clear D. Germline assignment: CDR1 MNHNY and CDR2 SVGAGI (reference sequence). The CDR3 consists of 14 residues. V dropped 7 bases and J dropped 5 bases, with 17 bases sitting between them. The CDR3 nucleotides are TGTGCCAGCACCACCGAGGGCGCAGAGTATGGCTACACCTTC. It specifies CASTTEGAEYGYTF.

The chain couples TRBV30 to TRBJ2-1, with 11 bases aligning to TRBD2. The CDR3 is 15 residues long. Germline CDR1 and CDR2: GTSNPN and SVGIG (reference sequence). The junction had 6 bases not matched to a gene; V was cut back by 8 bases and J by 0 bases. DNA of the CDR3: TGTGCCCGTCGCCTAGCGGGAGGCTCCTACAATGAGCAGTTCTTC. Residues: CARRLAGGSYNEQFF.

The chain carries TRBV19 and TRBJ1-1, with TRBD1 as a possible D gene (5 bases). V lost 3 bases and J 0 bases, leaving 11 bases between the germline ends. This CDR3 is 15 amino acids long. CDR1 and CDR2 (germline): LNHDA, SQIVND (reference sequence). The chain's CDR3 is CASSIVPGLNTEAFF. The CDR3 coding sequence is TGTGCCAGTAGTATTGTTCCGGGGCTGAACACTGAAGCTTTCTTT.

The table lists this clone with a few counts. V is TRBV5-1 and J is TRBJ2-1, with 7 bases identical to TRBD2. CDR3 length: 13 residues. Germline V gene data show CDR1 as SGHRS and CDR2 as YFSETQ. The V gene end was trimmed by 4 bases and the J gene end by 6 bases; junction bases not matched to a gene: 4. The DNA for the CDR3 is TGCGCCAGCAGCGGGGCTAGCGGCAATGAGCAGTTCTTC. Its protein is CASSGASGNEQFF.

On this clone itself: The junction shows a germline mismatch at one end, possibly a read error. This chain links TRBV7-7 with TRBJ2-3, with 9 positions matching TRBD1. The V gene's germline CDR1 is SSHAT and CDR2 FNYEAQ (reference sequence). This CDR3 is built from 15 residues. CDR3 nucleotide sequence: TGTGCTAGCAGCCCTACAGGGGGCGGCACAGATACGCAGTATTTT. Protein sequence: CASSPTGGGTDTQYF.

The chain is built from TRBV11-2 and TRBJ2-1; D call uncertain. CDR3 length equals 13 residues. Between the trimmed V and J ends, which lost 0 bases and 13 bases, there was a span of 13 bases. Germline V gives CDR1 SGHAT, CDR2 FQNNGV. The CDR3 is CASSLDERRAQFF. CDR3 DNA sequence: TGTGCCAGCAGCTTAGATGAGCGTCGAGCTCAGTTCTTC.

This clone was observed a few times. The chain carries TRBV5-4 and TRBJ1-1; D is undetermined. The CDR3 runs to 14 residues. V lost 4 bases, J lost 1 base, and 11 bases lay in between. CDR1 and CDR2 from the germline V gene are SGHNT and YYREEE (reference sequence). CDR3 DNA: TGTGCCAGCAGCCGGAGGGATGGGAACACTGAAGCTTTCTTT. Translating gives CASSRRDGNTEAFF.

Only a few counts were recorded for this clone. The chain carries TRBV5-4 and TRBJ1-2; D gene ambiguous. This CDR3 contains 18 residues. Trimming pared 1 base from V and 7 bases from J, leaving 26 bases between. Germline lookup yields CDR1 SGHNT and CDR2 YYREEE (reference sequence). CDR3 region: CASSLRAGPAAAGLGYTF. The CDR3 DNA reads as TGTGCCAGCAGCTTGAGGGCAGGCCCGGCTGCCGCCGGCCTTGGCTACACCTTC.

The V and J genes are TRBV30 and TRBJ2-3; no clear D. Trimming took off 8 bases at V and 9 bases at J, with 9 bases between the two ends. CDR1 is GTSNPN, CDR2 SVGIG, per germline (reference sequence). This CDR3 contains 9 residues. CDR3 in amino acids: CARSDTQYF. CDR3 coding DNA: TGTGCCCGGTCTGACACGCAGTATTTT.

This clone was counted between two and nine times. Other DNA sequences of this sample code for an identical CDR3. The chain joins TRBV7-2 to TRBJ1-1; perhaps TRBD1 as D (6 bases). The germline V gene has CDR1 SGHTA and CDR2 FQGNSA. There are 14 residues in the CDR3. The V end was cut by 4 bases, the J end by 1 base, with 10 bases between. CDR3 protein: CASSSRQANTEAFF. Written as DNA, the CDR3 is TGTGCCAGCAGCTCGAGACAGGCGAACACTGAAGCTTTCTTT.

This clone was found a few times. The chain is built from TRBV15 and TRBJ2-2, with D perhaps matching TRBD1 (6 bases). This CDR3 is 16 amino acids long. CDR1 and CDR2 (germline): LNHNV, YYDKDF (reference sequence). With 0 bases removed from V and 6 bases from J, the gap between germline ends came to 14 bases. CDR3 amino acids: CATSRDRDRRAGELFF. The CDR3 bases are TGTGCCACCAGCAGAGATCGCGACAGGCGTGCCGGGGAGCTGTTTTTT.

V is TRBV6-5 and J is TRBJ1-2; tentative D call: TRBD1 (5 bases). Germline CDR1 and CDR2: MNHEY and SVGAGI. Trimming removed 5 bases at V and 4 bases at J, with 11 bases between. The length of the CDR3 is 13 residues. The CDR3 coding sequence is TGTGCCAGCAGTACAAGACAGACCTATGGCTACACCTTC. This encodes CASSTRQTYGYTF.